Presented here are 17 T cell receptor beta chains from one specimen sequenced in a study of beta chain features in type 1 diabetes. As every portion of the isolated RNA was reverse transcribed, the sequencing read expressed TCRB transcripts. The protocol was immunoSEQ multiplex PCR, while the TCRdb copy is restricted to in-frame clones and leaves out a portion. This table has 200,000 to 250,000 clones, around 26% appearing once. The sample consisted of central memory CD4+ T cells from blood. The receptors were sampled from a man aged 30 to 45 in good health.

The genes are TRBV7-9 and TRBJ2-3; the match to TRBD2 covers 12 bases. Germline V gene lookup returns CDR1 SEHNR and CDR2 FQNEAQ (reference sequence). CDR3 length: 18 amino acids. Germline trimming cut 2 bases from V and 8 bases from J; bases unmatched to any gene: 14. The CDR3 loop reads CASSLPPRLAGVTSTQYF. The CDR3, as DNA: TGTGCCAGCAGCTTACCCCCCCGACTAGCGGGGGTGACTAGTACGCAGTATTTT.

The chain couples TRBV4-3 to TRBJ2-7; D is undetermined. The CDR3 covers 16 residues. Trimming left V 4 bases short and J 5 bases short, with 21 bases between. Germline loops: CDR1 LGHNA, CDR2 YSLEER. CDR3 amino acids: CASSLAPGGNIDEQYF. In DNA, the CDR3 is TGCGCCAGCAGCCTCGCCCCCGGCGGTAATATAGACGAGCAGTACTTC.

This clone has just a few counts. The chain recombines TRBV11-3 with TRBJ2-1; D gene unclear. The V end lost 5 bases, the J end lost 5 bases, and 10 bases lay between the germline ends. The CDR3 extends over 13 amino acids. Per germline, CDR1 SGHNT and CDR2 YENEEA. The CDR3 here is CASSRTQNNEQFF. The CDR3, as DNA: TGTGCCAGCAGCCGTACGCAAAACAATGAGCAGTTCTTC.

In DNA, the CDR3 is TGTGCCAGCAGTGGCGACTACCAAGAGACCCAGTACTTC. It specifies CASSGDYQETQYF. The rearrangement joins TRBV2 to TRBJ2-5; D not resolved. Per the germline V gene, CDR1 is SNHLY and CDR2 is FYNNEI. The CDR3 spans 13 residues. The ends were cut back, 4 bases at V and 0 bases at J, with 6 bases in the middle.

This clone was observed at least ten times. The chain employs TRBV19 and TRBJ1-2; no clear D. The germline CDR1 and CDR2 sequences are LNHDA and SQIVND (reference sequence). V gave up 4 bases and J gave up 5 bases, with 8 bases separating them. The CDR3 sequence is 12 residues long. The CDR3 protein is CASSNPGYGYTF. The CDR3 bases are TGTGCCAGTAGTAATCCTGGATATGGCTACACCTTC.

This clone was counted only a few times. The V call is TRBV5-6, the J call TRBJ2-5, with 7 positions matching TRBD2. Germline trimming cut 2 bases from V and 4 bases from J; bases unmatched to any gene: 8. CDR1 and CDR2 from the germline V gene are SGHDT and YYEEEE. There are 15 residues in the CDR3. Here the CDR3 reads CASSFRTRVRETQYF. For the CDR3, the DNA is TGTGCCAGCAGCTTCCGGACTAGAGTTCGAGAGACCCAGTACTTC.

This clone was counted ten times or more. The CDR3 DNA reads TGTGCCTGGAGTGACGGCTGGGGGGGGAAGACCCAGTACTTC. It codes for CAWSDGWGGKTQYF. This sequence joins TRBV30 and TRBJ2-5; 7 bases fit TRBD2. The CDR3 runs to 14 residues. The ends lost 1 base at V and 6 bases at J; junction bases unmatched: 8. Germline CDR1 is GTSNPN and CDR2 is SVGIG (reference sequence).

This clone was picked up a small number of times. J is TRBJ1-2 and V is TRBV7-2; possibly TRBD1 for D (5 bases). V lost 1 base, J lost 8 bases, and 11 bases lay in between. Germline lookup yields CDR1 SGHTA and CDR2 FQGNSA. This CDR3 region has 13 residues. CDR3: CASSLDGTAGYTF. CDR3 in DNA: TGTGCCAGCAGCTTAGATGGGACCGCCGGCTACACCTTC.

The rearrangement uses TRBV25-1 and TRBJ2-3, with D possibly called TRBD1 or TRBD2 (6 bases each). Trimming took off 5 bases at V and 7 bases at J, with 10 bases between the two ends. This CDR3 comprises 12 residues. Looked up from germline, CDR1 is MGHDK and CDR2 is SYGVNS. CDR3 residues: CASSRGANTQYF. As DNA, the CDR3 is TGTGCCAGCAGTAGGGGGGCTAATACGCAGTATTTT.

The sample holds many counts of this clone. The chain has TRBV9 and TRBJ2-2; weak D call: TRBD2 (5 bases). The germline CDR1 and CDR2 sequences are SGDLS and YYNGEE. Trimming removed 4 bases at V and 1 base at J, with 11 bases between. There are 15 residues in the CDR3. The CDR3 DNA reads TGTGCCAGCAGCCCCGAGACTAAGAACACCGGGGAGCTGTTTTTT. Translation gives CASSPETKNTGELFF.

The genes are TRBV15 and TRBJ2-7; D not certain. Germline V gene sequence: CDR1 LNHNV, CDR2 YYDKDF (reference sequence). V was clipped by 0 bases and J by 3 bases, with 9 bases between them. This CDR3 contains 14 residues. In nucleotides, the CDR3 is TGTGCCACCAGCAGAGATCCCCCCTTCTACGAGCAGTACTTC. This codes for CATSRDPPFYEQYF. The full variable domain, with the rest looked up from reference TRBV15 and TRBJ2-7, is DAMVIQNPRYQVTQFGKPVTLSCSQTLNHNVMYWYQQKSSQAPKLLFHYYDKDFNNEADTPDNFQSRRPNTSFCFLDIRSPGLGDTAMYLCATSRDPPFYEQYFGPGTRLTVT.

V is TRBV29-1 and J is TRBJ1-1; 9 bases map to TRBD1. There are 13 residues in the CDR3. Germline V gene lookup returns CDR1 SQVTM and CDR2 ANQGSEA. V lost 7 bases to trimming and J lost 0 bases; unmatched junction nucleotides: 3. This CDR3 reads CSAGDRVNTEAFF. The DNA for the CDR3 is TGCAGCGCCGGGGACAGGGTGAACACTGAAGCTTTCTTT.

This chain joins TRBV10-1 and TRBJ2-5, with 9 positions matching TRBD1. Losses at the gene ends were 3 bases for V and 4 bases for J; bases not matched to a gene: 9. Per the germline V gene, CDR1 is WNHNN and CDR2 is SYGVQD (reference sequence). The CDR3 totals 16 residues. As DNA, the CDR3 is TGCGCCAGCAGTGACTCCGGGACAGGGTTCTCAGAGACCCAGTACTTC. Translated: CASSDSGTGFSETQYF.

This clone was detected a few times. The rearrangement uses TRBV4-1 and TRBJ2-5, with 14 nucleotides matching TRBD2. Germline values: CDR1 MGHRA, CDR2 YSYEKL. V lost 3 bases to trimming and J lost 2 bases; unmatched junction nucleotides: 17. CDR3 length: 21 residues. CDR3 loop: CASSQPLGRTSGRSAQETQYF. DNA of the CDR3: TGCGCCAGCAGCCAGCCTCTGGGCAGGACTAGCGGGAGGTCCGCACAAGAGACCCAGTACTTC.

This clone was observed a handful of times. The rearrangement joins TRBV7-2 to TRBJ2-7; 9 bases align to TRBD1. Losses at the gene ends were 4 bases for V and 0 bases for J; bases not matched to a gene: 10. This CDR3 is built from 17 residues. CDR1 and CDR2 from the germline V gene are SGHTA and FQGNSA. CDR3 in DNA: TGTGCCAGCAGCTCGCCCGTAGGGACAGGGAACTCCTACGAGCAGTACTTC. It yields the protein CASSSPVGTGNSYEQYF.

This clone was seen only once. The rearrangement uses TRBV6-5 and TRBJ1-5; D perhaps matches TRBD1 (5 bases). V dropped 6 bases and J dropped 5 bases, with 14 bases sitting between them. The CDR3 totals 14 residues. Germline V lookup: CDR1 MNHEY, CDR2 SVGAGI. CDR3: CASSRSGRDQPQHF. The CDR3, as DNA: TGTGCCAGCAGCCGATCGGGGCGGGATCAGCCCCAGCATTTT.

This chain uses TRBV27 with TRBJ2-2; D uncertain. Trimming left V 1 base short and J 4 bases short, with 16 bases between. This CDR3 is 17 amino acids long. Germline V lookup: CDR1 MNHEY, CDR2 SMNVEV (reference sequence). CDR3 in amino acids: CASSLYAGWAGTGELFF. For the CDR3, the DNA is TGTGCCAGCAGTTTATACGCAGGATGGGCCGGCACCGGGGAGCTGTTTTTT.